This T cell receptor beta chain was documented in a study of blood T cell repertoires in COVID-19 (dated by TCRdb to between 2020 and 2021). Regarding the complete study: Samples from collaborators originated in the United States, Italy and Spain and spanned both the acute and convalescent phases of COVID-19. The prospective study material was composed of cDNA or gDNA derived from T cells, B-cell-depleted T cells, or PBMCs. The dataset comprised deeply sampled blood TCRbeta repertoires from subjects exposed to, actively infected with, or recovered from COVID-19. A freely available public database, intended as a resource for researchers studying the immune response to SARS-CoV-2, is where the repertoires were released. Samples were obtained from the ongoing ImmuneRACE study (first 160 participants) and from over a thousand subjects provided by 6 global collaborators. Nearly every sample came with metadata listing a de-identified subject ID, COVID-19 status, age in years and sex. Where available, HLA class I and class II types were taken from metadata supplied by the sample provider and were not determined by assay-based typing. Points the paper makes about the study in general: How much clinical and demographic metadata was included differed by source and by participant, and the metadata was provided uncurated.

This clone was recorded only once. It lacks a known antigen. One base away there is no much larger clone; base qualities are not given. TCRbeta CDR3 regions were amplified from genomic DNA by means of the immunoSEQ Assay, a bias-controlled multiplex PCR. Regarding the original processing steps: The number of nucleated cells in each sample was estimated by amplification of reference gene primers within the assay. To quantify the absolute abundance of each unique TCRbeta CDR3 rearrangement, sequence reads were collapsed and filtered. For each sample, productive Simpson clonality was calculated as the square root of Simpson's diversity index across productive rearrangements. TCRdb took this table from immuneACCESS and kept in-frame rearrangements with V and J called. Such tables lack part of the clones; where checked against another copy, unresolved V genes explain under half of the gap, and the rest is unexplained. V and J calls and clone size are copied from that table; D and trimming were computed from the DNA. The sample table records 300,000 or so clones; around 81% of these occur just once. The top ten hold 4.1% of the sample.

Trimming leaves V shorter by 0 bases and J shorter by 5 bases, with the junction holding 4 bases beyond the gene matches. There are 15 amino acids in the CDR3, from cysteine to phenylalanine inclusive. The retained sequence is limited to the CDR3, 45 bases, with the frame set at the first base. Via the germline V gene, CDR1 is SGDLS and CDR2 YYNGEE. Whole blood was collected in K2EDTA tubes by collaborating institutions according to the institutions' own protocols. For TCRbeta analysis, collaborators shipped samples in one of three forms: frozen whole blood, isolated PBMCs, or DNA extracted from either of those sample types.

The source of this sequence is a woman in her forties or fifties with active or convalescent COVID-19. The rearranged segments are TRBV9 and TRBJ1-3; a stretch of 8 junction bases matches TRBD1. Specimen: peripheral blood. In nucleotide form, the sequence is TGTGCCAGCAGCGTAGAGACAGGGGAGAGAAACACCATATATTTT. Translated, it gives CASSVETGERNTIYF.